This TCR beta chain was retrieved from a study of blood T cell repertoires in COVID-19. As for the study in general: Samples representing acute and convalescent COVID-19 were sourced from the United States, Italy and Spain. Sources were T cells, B-cell-depleted T cells, or PBMCs; the material itself was cDNA or gDNA.

This clone has only a few counts. V gave up 4 bases and J gave up 8 bases; unmatched junction bases: 4. Per the germline V gene, CDR1 is SGHRS and CDR2 is YFSETQ. The CDR3 spans 14 residues. In the study's own analysis: Amplification of reference gene primers provided the estimated nucleated cell counts. Using immunoSEQ multiplex PCR, the repertoire was profiled, and TCRdb retains in-frame clones only, with some absent. V, J and clone size were drawn from that table, and D and trimming were deduced from the DNA. Of around 180,000 clones listed, roughly nine tenths were seen once; the top ten hold 2.1%.

The receptor was derived from a man aged 65-85 years with active or convalescent COVID-19. The rearrangement uses TRBV5-1 and TRBJ1-6, with 9 bases that match TRBD1. The sample was peripheral blood. In DNA, the CDR3 is TGCGCCAGCAGCGCAGGACAGGGGTATTCACCCCTCCACTTT. Residues: CASSAGQGYSPLHF.